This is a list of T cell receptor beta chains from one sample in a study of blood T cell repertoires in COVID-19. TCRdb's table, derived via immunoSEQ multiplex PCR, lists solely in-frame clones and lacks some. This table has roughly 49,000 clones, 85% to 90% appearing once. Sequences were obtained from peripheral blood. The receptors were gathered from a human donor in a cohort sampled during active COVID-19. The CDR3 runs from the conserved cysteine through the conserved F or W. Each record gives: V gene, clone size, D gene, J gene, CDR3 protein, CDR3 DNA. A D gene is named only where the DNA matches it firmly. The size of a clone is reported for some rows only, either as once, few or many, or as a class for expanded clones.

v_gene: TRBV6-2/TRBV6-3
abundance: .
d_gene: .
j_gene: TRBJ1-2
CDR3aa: CASSPSSRPDGYTF
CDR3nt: TGTGCCAGCAGTCCCTCAAGCAGGCCTGATGGCTACACCTTC

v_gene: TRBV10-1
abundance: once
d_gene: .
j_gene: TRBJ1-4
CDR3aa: CASSTAGLNEKLFF
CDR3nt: TGCGCCAGCAGCACGGCGGGACTTAATGAAAAACTGTTTTTT

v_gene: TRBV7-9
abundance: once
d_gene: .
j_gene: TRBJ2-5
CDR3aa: CASVQAGDGTQYF
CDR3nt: TGTGCCAGCGTCCAGGCAGGGGATGGGACCCAGTACTTC

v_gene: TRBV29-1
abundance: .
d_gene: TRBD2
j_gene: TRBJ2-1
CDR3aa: CSVASGRAYEQFF
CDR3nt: TGCAGCGTGGCTAGCGGGAGGGCTTATGAGCAGTTCTTC

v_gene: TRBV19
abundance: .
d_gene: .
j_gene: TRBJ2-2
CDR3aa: CASRPAANTGELFF
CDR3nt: TGTGCCAGTAGGCCAGCGGCGAACACCGGGGAGCTGTTTTTT

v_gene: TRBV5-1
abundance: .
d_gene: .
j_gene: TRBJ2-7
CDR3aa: CASSFPGNEQYF
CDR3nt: TGCGCCAGCAGCTTCCCCGGGAACGAGCAGTACTTC

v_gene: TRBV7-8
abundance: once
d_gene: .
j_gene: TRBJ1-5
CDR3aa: CASSLGVGVGNQPQHF
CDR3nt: TGTGCCAGCAGCTTAGGGGTCGGGGTAGGCAATCAGCCCCAGCATTTT

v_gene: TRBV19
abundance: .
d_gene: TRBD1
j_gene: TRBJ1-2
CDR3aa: CASSFGTGGNYGYTF
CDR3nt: TGTGCCAGTAGTTTTGGGACAGGGGGCAACTATGGCTACACCTTC

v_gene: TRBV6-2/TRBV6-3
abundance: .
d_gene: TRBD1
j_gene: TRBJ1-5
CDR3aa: CASSSQGRGNQPQHF
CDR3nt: TGTGCCAGCAGTTCACAGGGGCGAGGCAATCAGCCCCAGCATTTT

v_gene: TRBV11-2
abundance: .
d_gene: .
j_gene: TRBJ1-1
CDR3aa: CASSSQGGTEAFF
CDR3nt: TGTGCCAGCAGTTCGCAGGGAGGCACTGAAGCTTTCTTT

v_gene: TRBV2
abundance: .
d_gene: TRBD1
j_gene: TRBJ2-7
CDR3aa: CASSRRPQGASSSYEQYF
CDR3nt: TGTGCCAGCAGTAGACGTCCGCAGGGGGCTTCGAGCTCCTACGAGCAGTACTTC

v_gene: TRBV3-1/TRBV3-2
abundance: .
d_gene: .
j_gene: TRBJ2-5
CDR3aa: CASSQGVERAGQETQYF
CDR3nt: TGTGCCAGCAGCCAGGGAGTGGAGAGGGCGGGCCAAGAGACCCAGTACTTC

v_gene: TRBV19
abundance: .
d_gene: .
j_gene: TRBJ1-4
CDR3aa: CASSPSGGGNQKLFF
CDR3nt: TGTGCCAGTAGTCCCTCGGGGGGCGGTAATCAAAAACTGTTTTTT

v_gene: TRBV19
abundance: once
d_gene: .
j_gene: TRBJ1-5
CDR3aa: CASSDTTQFFNQPQHF
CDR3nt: TGTGCCAGTAGTGACACGACACAGTTCTTCAATCAGCCCCAGCATTTT

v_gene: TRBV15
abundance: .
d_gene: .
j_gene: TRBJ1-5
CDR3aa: CASARSRGNQPQHF
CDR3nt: TGTGCCAGCGCCAGGTCCCGAGGCAATCAGCCCCAGCATTTT

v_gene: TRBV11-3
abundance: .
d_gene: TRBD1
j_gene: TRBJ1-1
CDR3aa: CASSLGQGADTEAFF
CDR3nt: TGTGCCAGCAGCCTCGGACAGGGGGCAGACACTGAAGCTTTCTTT

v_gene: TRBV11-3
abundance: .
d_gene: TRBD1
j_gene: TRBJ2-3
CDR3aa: CASSGQGASSTDTQYF
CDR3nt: TGTGCCAGCAGCGGACAGGGGGCTTCTAGCACAGATACGCAGTATTTT

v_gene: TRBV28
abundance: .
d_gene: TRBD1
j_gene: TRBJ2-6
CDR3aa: CASNPTGGSGANVLTF
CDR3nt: TGTGCCAGCAACCCGACAGGGGGATCTGGGGCCAACGTCCTGACTTTC

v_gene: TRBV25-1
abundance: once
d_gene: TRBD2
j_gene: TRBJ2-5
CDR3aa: CASATGTRRETQYF
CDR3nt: TGTGCCAGCGCTACCGGGACTAGGAGAGAGACCCAGTACTTC

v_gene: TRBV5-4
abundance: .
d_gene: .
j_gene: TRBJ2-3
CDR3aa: CATQAISTDTQYF
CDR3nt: TGTGCCACCCAGGCGATAAGCACAGATACGCAGTATTTT

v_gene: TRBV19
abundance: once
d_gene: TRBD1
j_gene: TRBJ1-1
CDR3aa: CASRWDRRENTEAFF
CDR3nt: TGTGCCAGTAGATGGGACAGGAGAGAGAACACTGAAGCTTTCTTT

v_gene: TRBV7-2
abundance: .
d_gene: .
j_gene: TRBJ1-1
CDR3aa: CASSLEPGDHTEAFF
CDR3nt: TGTGCCAGCAGCTTAGAGCCAGGGGACCACACTGAAGCTTTCTTT

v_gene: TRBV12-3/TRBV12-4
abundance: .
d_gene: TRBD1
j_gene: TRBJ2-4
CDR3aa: CASSHTGGHQYF
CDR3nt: TGTGCCAGCAGTCACACAGGGGGCCACCAGTACTTC

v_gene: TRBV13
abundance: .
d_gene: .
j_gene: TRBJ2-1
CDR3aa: CASSSSGLSQNEQFF
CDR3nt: TGTGCCAGCAGCTCCTCGGGACTCAGCCAAAATGAGCAGTTCTTC

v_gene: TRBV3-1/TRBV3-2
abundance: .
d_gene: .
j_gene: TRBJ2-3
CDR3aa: CASSPILVTDTQYF
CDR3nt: TGTGCCAGCAGCCCGATACTAGTCACAGATACGCAGTATTTT

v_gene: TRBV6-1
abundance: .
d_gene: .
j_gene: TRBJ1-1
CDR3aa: CASSERGGNTEAFF
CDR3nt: TGTGCCAGCAGTGAACGAGGGGGGAACACTGAAGCTTTCTTT

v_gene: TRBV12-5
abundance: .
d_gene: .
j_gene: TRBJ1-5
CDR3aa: CASGLGPRTNQPQHF
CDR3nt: TGTGCTAGTGGTTTGGGTCCACGGACAAATCAGCCCCAGCATTTT

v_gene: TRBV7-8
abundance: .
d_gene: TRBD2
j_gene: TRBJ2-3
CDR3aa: CASSPSPSGRGTDTQYF
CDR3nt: TGTGCCAGCAGCCCTTCCCCCAGCGGGAGGGGCACAGATACGCAGTATTTT

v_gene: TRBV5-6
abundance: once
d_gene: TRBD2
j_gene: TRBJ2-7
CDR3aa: CASTHRGGSYEQYF
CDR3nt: TGTGCCAGCACCCATCGGGGGGGGTCCTACGAGCAGTACTTC

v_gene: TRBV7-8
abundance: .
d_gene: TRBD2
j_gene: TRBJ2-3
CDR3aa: CASSLARSGGRADTQYF
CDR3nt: TGTGCCAGCAGCTTAGCGCGGAGCGGGGGGAGGGCAGATACGCAGTATTTT

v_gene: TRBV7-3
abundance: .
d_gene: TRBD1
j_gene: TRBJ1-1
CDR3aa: CASSPDRIMNTEAFF
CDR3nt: TGTGCCAGCAGCCCGGACAGGATCATGAACACTGAAGCTTTCTTT

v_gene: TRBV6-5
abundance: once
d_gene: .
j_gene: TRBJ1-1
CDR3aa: CASSYRANTEAFF
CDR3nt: TGTGCCAGCAGTTACCGAGCGAACACTGAAGCTTTCTTT

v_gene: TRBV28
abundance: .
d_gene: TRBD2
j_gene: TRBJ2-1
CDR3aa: CATGTSGSIIDEQFF
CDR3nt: TGTGCCACCGGGACTAGCGGGAGCATTATTGATGAGCAGTTCTTC